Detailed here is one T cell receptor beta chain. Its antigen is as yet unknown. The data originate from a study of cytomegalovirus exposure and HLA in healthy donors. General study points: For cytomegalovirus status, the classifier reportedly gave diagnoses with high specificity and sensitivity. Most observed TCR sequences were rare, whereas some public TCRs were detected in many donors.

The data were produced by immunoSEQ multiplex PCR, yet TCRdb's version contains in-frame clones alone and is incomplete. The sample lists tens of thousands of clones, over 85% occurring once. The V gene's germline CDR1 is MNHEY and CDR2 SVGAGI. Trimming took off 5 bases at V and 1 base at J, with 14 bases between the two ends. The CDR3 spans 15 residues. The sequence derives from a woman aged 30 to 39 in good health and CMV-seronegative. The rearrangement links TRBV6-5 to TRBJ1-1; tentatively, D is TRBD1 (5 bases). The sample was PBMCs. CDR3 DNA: TGTGCCAGCAGTCAGGCCAGGGTCGAGAACACTGAAGCTTTCTTT. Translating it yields CASSQARVENTEAFF.